The sequence of this TCR beta chain was determined in a study of Ad26.COV2.S vaccination and SARS-CoV-2 variants. As for treatment: about 20 received Ad26.COV2.S at low or high dose, single or two shots; 5 received placebo; per-sample allocation not given. The samples were gathered on day 63 after the first injection of vaccine or placebo. Donation was by an adult aged 18-55 years who was in Boston. Profiled with immunoSEQ multiplex PCR; TCRdb holds only in-frame clones, not every one. The table lists roughly 420,000 clones, nearly 90% of them singletons. Germline V gene lookup returns CDR1 SEHNR and CDR2 FQNEAQ (reference sequence). Trimming removed 7 bases at V and 7 bases at J, with 13 bases between. The CDR3 covers 12 residues.

The sequence derives from a person between 18 and 60 years old who received the Ad26.COV2.S COVID-19 vaccine or a placebo. This material consisted of peripheral blood, taken in a trial of Ad26.COV2.S vaccine versus placebo. The chain links TRBV7-9 to TRBJ2-5; tentatively, D is TRBD1 (6 bases). Here the CDR3 reads CASIAQGGTQYF. The CDR3 nucleotides are TGTGCCAGCATCGCACAAGGGGGGACCCAGTACTTC.